This T cell receptor (beta chain) was captured in a study of cytomegalovirus exposure and HLA in healthy donors (dated by TCRdb to 2016 to 2017). For the wider study: According to an earlier analysis of several hundred of the donors, some 170 million T cells yielded 100 million or so unique TCR beta sequences and about 280 Gb of sequence data. Among the roughly 400 genotyped donors, approximately 77% belonged to the genetic ancestry cluster associated with self-reported Caucasian donors. Genome-wide SNP genotypes for about 65% of the 666 donors were used in a later genetic analysis, which treated that subset as a discovery cohort. Alongside the repertoire data, information on donor age, sex, ethnicity and CMV serostatus was compiled. Every repertoire in the discovery cohort had been generated on one and the same sequencing platform. About 5 DR-DQ haplotypes were handled as single units for association and clustering, since linkage in the cohort was strong. The study combined high-throughput TCR immunosequencing, statistical association of individual TCRs with disease status, and machine learning to predict cytomegalovirus infection status. To study patterns of TCR occurrence, a later analysis re-analyzed previously published TCR beta repertoires from around 670 donors and added high-resolution HLA genotyping. Class I and class II HLA loci were covered by the typing at four-digit resolution. An earlier analysis of 587 of the donors applied high-throughput TCR beta sequencing to assess whether each TCR beta V gene segment acted as functional or pseudogenic. The study used immunosequencing to profile the T cell repertoires of hundreds of subjects and linked those repertoires to cytomegalovirus serostatus. A separate validation cohort of over 95 different subjects was used in addition to the 666-subject first cohort. An early release covering roughly 580 HLA-typed donors comprised approximately 300 gigabases of sequencing data and tens of millions of unique TCR sequences. Rather than using new phenotypic data, the later analysis identified candidate immune exposures from TCR beta sequences and from how often those sequences occurred across donors. Among roughly 400 genotyped donors of the cohort, an average of approximately 200,000 unique TCR beta nucleotide sequences was sequenced per donor, of which about 18% were non-productive. The study aimed to test whether cataloging public T cell receptors could reveal signatures of past pathogen exposure. Typing coverage varied by locus: roughly 629-630 donors for A, B, C, DRB1 and DQB1; 500 to 550 for DQA1; more than 600 for DPA1; around 490 for DPB1.

In total, over 600 healthy bone marrow donors made up the cohort. Cohort members were all nominally healthy when sampled, although unrecorded immune exposures were likely present. The donor was CMV seronegative and was included in the group of over 300 seronegative cohort members. Each donor provided a peripheral blood sample, and peripheral blood mononuclear cells were used for TCR beta sequencing. The Qiagen DNeasy Blood Extraction Kit was used to extract genomic DNA from the blood cell samples. This clone came up a few times. There is no known antigen for this receptor. Qualities for individual bases were not recorded, and no much larger clone is one base off. The library was produced with the immunoSEQ multiplex PCR assay. A mixture of 60 forward primers for TCR Vbeta segments and 13 reverse primers for TCR Jbeta segments was used in the multiplex PCR. The CDR3 region of rearranged TCR beta genes was amplified from genomic DNA by a multiplex PCR assay. On the Illumina HiSeq System, the amplified TCR beta libraries were sequenced as 87-base-pair reads. The published analysis was carried out like this. Across the 670 or so repertoires, a later analysis counted tens of millions of unique TCR beta chains, around 10 million of which were shared by at least two donors. To remove PCR and sequencing errors, raw reads were error-corrected and collapsed into unique sequences using a nearest-neighbor algorithm that merged closely related sequences. Alignment of CDR3 sequences to IMGT reference sequences was used to assign V, D and J gene segments. Each retained sequence needed at least a six-nucleotide match to both a V gene segment and a J gene segment. A rearrangement counted as productive if the CDR3 had no stop codons and remained in frame with V and J, and every other rearrangement counted as non-productive. CDR3 was defined according to IMGT convention as the region running from the second conserved V-encoded cysteine to the conserved J-encoded phenylalanine. The earlier analysis of 500 to 750 of the donors excluded any sequence lacking an unambiguous match to a single V gene segment. An earlier analysis of fewer than 650 of the donors classified V segments as functional when productive rearrangements were above 56.7% and as segregating when the standard deviation between donors was above 5%. To diagnose cytomegalovirus status from the catalog of TCR beta chain sequences, a statistical classification framework was built. In a later analysis, TCR nucleotide sequences were compared against IMGT/GENE-DB human TR gene sequences so that V and J genes could be assigned. In a later analysis, CDR3 sequences and most-parsimonious VDJ recombination scenarios were assigned using the TCRdist pipeline. In a later analysis, every TCR beta chain was defined by the combination of its CDR3 amino acid sequence and its V-gene family, and reads without a unique V-gene family were dropped. As a way to deal with suspected cross-contamination and a sequencing artifact, a later analysis dropped roughly 620 nucleotide sequences that were highly shared and had low generation probability. For each public chain, a later analysis derived a clonal expansion index from normalized ranks of inferred template counts within each repertoire. A later analysis computed generation probabilities with a VDJ recombination model fitted to out-of-frame rearrangements, and checked the results against IGoR. In a later analysis, hypergeometric tests were used to score TCR-TCR, TCR-HLA and TCR-CMV co-occurrence, with a repertoire-size bias correction applied to TCR pairs. In a later analysis, false discovery rates were estimated by permuting HLA or CMV assignments 20 times. In a later analysis, co-occurring TCRs were grouped using DBSCAN, with TCRdist sequence similarity added in when clustering inside HLA-allele-positive subsets. Repertoires with fewer than 30,000 or more than 120,000 public chains were left out of co-occurrence clustering, as were about five repertoires with anomalous nucleotide sharing. TCRdb provides this immuneACCESS table in a form limited to in-frame rearrangements. Some clones are lacking; in checked studies, under half of them reflect an unresolved V gene, and why the rest are absent is not known. V, J and clone size are those of that table, while D and trimming were read from the DNA. The sample has around 150,000 clones on record, roughly 83% of them singletons. The biggest ten clones account for more than 1.5% of the sample.

The full study reports these points: According to a later analysis, most CMV-associated TCR beta chains appeared to be HLA-restricted, and the HLA associations seemed to be driven largely by CMV exposure. An association between a missense DCLRE1C variant and V-gene and J-gene trimming of TCR beta chains was found in a later genetic analysis and replicated in an independent cohort. Roughly uniform sequencing depth across donors was assumed in presence/absence analyses, although this assumption may not hold. According to the authors, the approach could potentially be generalized to other disease states and immunological phenotypes. Compared with equally common non-associated chains, HLA-associated TCR beta chains in a later analysis were more clonally expanded and had lower generation probabilities. The study gave a list of more than 150 TCR beta chains associated with cytomegalovirus. A further reported finding was that TCR beta sequences accurately predicted the HLA-A and HLA-B alleles for most subjects in the first cohort. A later analysis found that TCR association rates varied across HLA loci, with DRB1 alleles showing the most associated TCRs and HLA-C alleles the fewest. In vitro tests confirmed that a few of the cytomegalovirus-associated TCR beta chains recognize cytomegalovirus antigens. Assigning TCR associations to individual alleles was difficult when HLA alleles, especially DR and DQ, strongly co-occurred. According to a later genetic analysis, donors in an Asian-associated ancestry cluster had fewer N-insertions in productive TCRs than the approximately 690-donor mean. While some public TCRs were present in many individuals, most TCR sequences turned up only very rarely across donors. HLA typing was unavailable for some donors at each locus, so association tests used only the typed subset. For the cohort, immune exposure information was limited to CMV serostatus. The classifier was reported to diagnose cytomegalovirus status with high specificity and sensitivity in both the original cohort and the validation cohort. A group of highly shared sequence variants was considered likely to be a technical artifact of the sequencing pipeline. Linkage disequilibrium might explain the correlated functional status among segregating V segments, but an unknown experimental factor could not be excluded. According to a later analysis, parvovirus B19, influenza, CMV and Epstein-Barr virus appeared linked to several top co-occurrence clusters. A later analysis associated about 18,000 TCR beta sequences with specific HLA alleles at a false discovery rate of 0.05. The cohort was sequenced for TCR beta chains only, and without alpha or paired-chain data the features that could be detected were limited. In an earlier analysis of 450 to 750 of the donors, most TCR beta V segments appeared in productive rearrangements about 90% or about 30% of the time, broadly matching IMGT annotations. Because counts were too low, seventeen rarely observed V segments, including chromosome 9 orphons, were left out of the earlier analysis of 587 of the donors.

The sample comprised PBMCs. This receptor was identified in a man in his forties in good health and CMV-seronegative.

The CDR3 protein sequence reads: CASSTGQGVSPLHF. The bases are TGTGCCAGCAGCACAGGACAGGGGGTTTCACCCCTCCACTTT. This sequence uses TRBV5-6 and TRBJ1-6, with 10 bases aligning to TRBD1. Trimming takes 4 bases off V and 9 bases off J; junction bases not matched to a gene: 4. CDR1 and CDR2 are drawn from the germline V gene: SGHDT, YYEEEE. Including cysteine and phenylalanine, the CDR3 has 14 amino acids. Only the CDR3 DNA stays, 42 bases, in frame from base 1.